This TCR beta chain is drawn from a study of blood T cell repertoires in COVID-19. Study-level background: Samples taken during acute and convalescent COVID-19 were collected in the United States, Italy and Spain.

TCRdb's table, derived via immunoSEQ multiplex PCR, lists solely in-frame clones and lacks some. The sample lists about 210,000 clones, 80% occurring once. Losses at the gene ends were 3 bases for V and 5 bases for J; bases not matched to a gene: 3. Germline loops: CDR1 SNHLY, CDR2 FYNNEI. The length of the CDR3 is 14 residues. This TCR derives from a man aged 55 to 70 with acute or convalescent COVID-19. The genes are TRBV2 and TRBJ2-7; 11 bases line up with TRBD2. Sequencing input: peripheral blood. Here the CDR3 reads CASSDSGRANEQYF. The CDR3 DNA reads TGTGCCAGCAGTGATAGCGGGAGGGCCAACGAGCAGTACTTC.